This T cell receptor (beta chain) was profiled in a study of blood T cells in healthy people across ages. At the level of the study: Capture by template switching was about one barcoded beta molecule per two T cells.

Study-level findings and limits: Among T cells, TCR beta diversity per million cells dropped roughly linearly as age rose. Greater diversity and more naive CD4+ cells were seen in long-lived donors than in aged donors.

Next came a second PCR, run for about 7 to 12 cycles, which used a sample-barcoded 5' primer along with a J-beta primer mix. TCRdb ran MiXCR on the 5' RACE reads and lists one entry per CDR3 protein. The sample has more than 700,000 distinct CDR3 sequences, around 45% seen once. On this clonotype itself: Its antigen is still unknown.

Total RNA was extracted at no less than 6 micrograms per sample. J lost 3 bases, V lost 0 bases, and 8 bases had no gene match. The length of the CDR3 is 16 residues. Germline CDR1 is SGHRS and CDR2 is YFSETQ. The sequencing sample was made of blood. This chain uses TRBV5-1 with TRBJ2-7; the match to TRBD1 covers 8 bases. The sequence was obtained from a man older than 75 in good health. CDR3 amino acids: CASSLEVQGAGYEQYF. In nucleotides, the CDR3 is TGCGCCAGCAGCTTGGAAGTGCAGGGGGCGGGCTACGAGCAGTACTTC.